This TCR beta chain was captured in a study of T cells in Graves' hyperthyroidism and ophthalmopathy. Notes on the study in general: For ophthalmopathy, model prediction preceded onset by a median about 6 months. In blood, most of the thyroid clonotypes expanded above 0.001 were also present.

It was RNA transcripts that yielded the amplified TCR beta CDR3 regions. First-round RT-PCR with HTBI primers amplified the TCR CDR3 region. TCRdb fed the multiplex PCR reads into MiXCR, producing one record per CDR3 protein. Seen here are 600,000 to 850,000 distinct CDR3 sequences, around 19% observed once, and the top ten hold about a sixth. Patients having uncontrolled infection, another autoimmune disease, pregnancy or lactation were not included. This clonotype has at least ten counts. What it binds is not known. CDR1 and CDR2 (germline): DFQATT, SNEGSKA (reference sequence). The CDR3 extends over 13 amino acids. Trimming removed 3 bases at V and 3 bases at J, with 8 bases between.

The specimen was blood. The source of this sequence is a woman in her fifties or sixties with Graves' hyperthyroidism that later progressed to Graves' ophthalmopathy. The rearrangement joins TRBV20-1 to TRBJ1-4; D remains unclear. CDR3 sequence: CSASRLANEKLFF. In DNA, the CDR3 is TGCAGTGCTAGCCGCCTGGCTAATGAAAAACTGTTTTTT.